One and the same sample provided the 4 T cell receptor beta chains below, sequenced in a study of cytomegalovirus exposure and HLA in healthy donors. It was with 60 Vbeta and 13 Jbeta primers that the PCR ran. TCRdb's copy holds only in-frame clones and misses some; the assay was immunoSEQ multiplex PCR. In all, the sample yields under 120,000 clones. The sample taken for sequencing was PBMCs. The source is a man aged 50-60 years in good health and CMV-seronegative.

The chain combines TRBV5-8 with TRBJ1-5; maybe TRBD1 (5 bases). The CDR3 runs to 13 residues. Trimming stripped 6 bases from V and 1 base from J, with 8 bases between. Germline CDR1 reads SGHTS; CDR2 reads YDEGEE. The CDR3 DNA sequence: TGTGCCAGCACCAGACAGAGCAATCAGCCCCAGCATTTT. Translating it yields CASTRQSNQPQHF.

This chain links TRBV29-1 with TRBJ2-5; 9 bases align to TRBD1. This CDR3 has 13 residues. V dropped 7 bases and J dropped 5; count of bases not matched to a gene: 8. The V gene's germline CDR1 is SQVTM and CDR2 ANQGSEA. CDR3 DNA sequence: TGCAGCGCTGAGACAGGGGGAGCCGAGACCCAGTACTTC. Its translation is CSAETGGAETQYF. The entire variable domain, with the rest obtained from reference TRBV29-1 and TRBJ2-5, is as follows: SAVISQKPSRDICQRGTSLTIQCQVDSQVTMMFWYRQQPGQSLTLIATANQGSEATYESGFVIDKFPISRPNLTFSTLTVSNMSPEDSSIYLCSAETGGAETQYFGPGTRLLVL.

This chain connects TRBV19 to TRBJ2-1; 7 bases are a match to TRBD1. Germline assignment: CDR1 LNHDA and CDR2 SQIVND (reference sequence). The CDR3 is 17 amino acids. The J segment lost 4 bases and the V segment lost 3 bases, leaving 12 bases of the junction unmatched. CDR3 in DNA: TGTGCCAGTAGTATTATCATCGGGACAGCTCTATACAATGAGCAGTTCTTC. Its translation is CASSIIIGTALYNEQFF.

The J gene is TRBJ1-6, the V gene TRBV19; TRBD1 aligns across 9 bases. The CDR3 is 15 amino acids. Germline-derived CDR1 and CDR2 are LNHDA and SQIVND (reference sequence). The junction had 4 bases not matched to a gene; V was cut back by 7 bases and J by 3 bases. For the CDR3, the DNA is TGTGCCAGTACCCCGACAGGGGGCTATAATTCACCCCTCCACTTT. It yields the protein CASTPTGGYNSPLHF. The whole variable domain, remainder taken from reference TRBV19 and TRBJ1-6, is DGGITQSPKYLFRKEGQNVTLSCEQNLNHDAMYWYRQDPGQGLRLIYYSQIVNDFQKGDIAEGYSVSREKKESFPLTVTSAQKNPTAFYLCASTPTGGYNSPLHFGNGTRLTVT.